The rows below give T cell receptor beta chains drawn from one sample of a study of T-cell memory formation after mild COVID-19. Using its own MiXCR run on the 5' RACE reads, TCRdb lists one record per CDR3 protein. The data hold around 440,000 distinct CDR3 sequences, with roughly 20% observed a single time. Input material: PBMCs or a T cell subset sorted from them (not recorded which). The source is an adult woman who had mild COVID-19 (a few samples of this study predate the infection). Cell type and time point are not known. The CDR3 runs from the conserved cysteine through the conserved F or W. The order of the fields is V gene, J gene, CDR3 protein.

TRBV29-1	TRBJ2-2	CSVAGTNNTGELFF
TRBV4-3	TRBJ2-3	CASSQALAGALADTQYF
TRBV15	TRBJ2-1	CATSRDSGANYNEQFF
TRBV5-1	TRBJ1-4	CASSWGQDGEKLFF
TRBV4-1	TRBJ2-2	CASSHWSTGELFF
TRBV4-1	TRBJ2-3	CASSQTGADTQYF
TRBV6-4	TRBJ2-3	CASRDGGATDTQYF
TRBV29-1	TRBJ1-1	CSVERRMNTEAFF
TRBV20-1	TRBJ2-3	CSAAIGLVTDTQYF
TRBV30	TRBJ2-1	CAWKAGLAGGNEQFF
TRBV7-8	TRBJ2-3	CASSMRLAGGRADTQYF
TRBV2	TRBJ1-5	CASSEEGQGQPQHF
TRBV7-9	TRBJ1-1	CASSPAVEAFF
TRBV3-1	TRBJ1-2	CASSQEESSYGYTF
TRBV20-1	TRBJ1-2	CSARADRAYDYTF
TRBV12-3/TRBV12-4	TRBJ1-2	CASSLSSAGDSYGYTF
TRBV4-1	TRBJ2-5	CASSHQTGGQETQYF
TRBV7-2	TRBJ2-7	CASSFTLTGAYEQYF
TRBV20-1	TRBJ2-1	CSARTGISYNEQFF
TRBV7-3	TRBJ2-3	CASSLNAADTQYF
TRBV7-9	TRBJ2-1	CDSSRGDSSYNEQFF
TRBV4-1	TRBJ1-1	CASSQTKTGPLAEAFF
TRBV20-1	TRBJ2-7	CSARLGQIYEQYF
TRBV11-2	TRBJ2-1	CASSFSGGTHNEQFF